This T cell receptor (beta chain) was captured in a study of OX40 agonist ivuxolimab in advanced cancers. Broader study findings: Expanded clones were, on average, more numerous among CD8+ T cells than CD4+. At 0.1 to 3.0 mg/kg and by week 6, CD4+ and CD8+ T cells in the blood had expanded clonally.

Trimming pared 0 bases from V and 3 bases from J, leaving 6 bases between. Germline V gives CDR1 SGHRS, CDR2 YFSETQ. The CDR3 extends over 13 amino acids. Method: immunoSEQ multiplex PCR; TCRdb's copy keeps in-frame clones and lacks some. In the table there are approximately 74,000 clones, just over 90% of which are singletons. With respect to this clone: Its antigen is still unknown.

The chain combines TRBV5-1 with TRBJ1-1; no definite D call. The material was CD4+ or CD8+ T cells sorted from blood, obtained in a trial of the OX40 agonist ivuxolimab. The TCR was taken from an adult with an advanced solid tumor such as melanoma, head and neck, liver or kidney cancer. CDR3 sequence (DNA): TGCGCCAGCAGCTTGGTAGTCGACACTGAAGCTTTCTTT. Its protein product is CASSLVVDTEAFF. Supplemented by reference TRBV5-1 and TRBJ1-1, the full variable domain reads KAGVTQTPRYLIKTRGQQVTLSCSPISGHRSVSWYQQTPGQGLQFLFEYFSETQRNKGNFPGRFSGRQFSNSRSEMNVSTLELGDSALYLCASSLVVDTEAFFGQGTRLTVV.